One TCR beta chain is described in this entry. Its antigen is as yet unknown. This record comes from a study of cytomegalovirus exposure and HLA in healthy donors. Study-wide results and caveats: Later analysis identified about 18,000 TCR beta sequences associated with HLA alleles, using a false discovery rate threshold of 0.05.

The CDR3 sequence is 16 residues long. V was pared by 5 bases and J by 0 bases, with 19 bases between. From germline, CDR1 is SQVTM and CDR2 ANQGSEA. Use of 60 Vbeta and 13 Jbeta primers characterized the PCR. Some clones are missing from TCRdb's copy, which holds only in-frame ones; the method was immunoSEQ multiplex PCR. The sample carries 25,000 to 30,000 clones, less than 70% recorded once. The source material was PBMCs. This TCR derives from a male donor in good health and CMV-seropositive. The chain recombines TRBV29-1 with TRBJ1-1; D perhaps matches TRBD1 (6 bases). The CDR3 is CSVPNRSGAMNTEAFF. The CDR3 DNA sequence: TGCAGCGTTCCCAACCGATCAGGGGCAATGAACACTGAAGCTTTCTTT.